One and the same sample provided the 20 T cell receptor beta chains below, sequenced in a study of blood T cell repertoires in COVID-19. This table comes from immunoSEQ multiplex PCR, and its TCRdb copy is limited to in-frame clones, with some not included. This sample yields 90,000 or so clones, of which under 90% are seen a single time; roughly 3.5% belongs to the top ten. The source material was peripheral blood. Receptor source: an older woman with acute or convalescent COVID-19.

This clone was recorded a few times. V is TRBV28 and J is TRBJ1-6; 7 bases agree with TRBD1. The CDR3 spans 18 residues. Germline values: CDR1 MDHEN, CDR2 SYDVKM. The junction had 15 bases not matched to a gene; V was cut back by 4 bases and J by 6 bases. The CDR3 protein is CASSSLGQVVVGNSPLHF. The CDR3 nucleotides read TGTGCCAGCAGTTCCCTCGGACAGGTAGTGGTTGGTAATTCACCCCTCCACTTT.

The rearrangement uses TRBV5-1 and TRBJ1-2, with 11 bases identical to TRBD1. The length of the CDR3 is 17 residues. After removal of 1 base from V and 6 bases from J, the junction contained 11 bases not matched to a gene. From germline, CDR1 is SGHRS and CDR2 YFSETQ. CDR3 amino acids: CASSLFTGQGAWDGYTF. CDR3 in DNA: TGCGCCAGCAGCTTGTTTACCGGACAGGGGGCTTGGGATGGCTACACCTTC.

The rearrangement uses TRBV11-2 and TRBJ1-3; possibly TRBD1 for D (6 bases). The V gene lost 5 bases and the J gene lost 0 bases, with 17 bases spanning the gap. The CDR3 consists of 17 residues. Germline assignment: CDR1 SGHAT and CDR2 FQNNGV. The CDR3: CASSPGDGLSSGNTIYF. The DNA for the CDR3 is TGTGCCAGCAGCCCAGGGGACGGATTGAGCTCTGGAAACACCATATATTTT.

The V and J genes are TRBV20-1 and TRBJ2-1; TRBD2 matches at 8 bases. The V gene end was trimmed by 7 bases and the J gene end by 10 bases; junction bases not matched to a gene: 3. The CDR3 sequence is 10 residues long. Germline-derived CDR1 and CDR2 are DFQATT and SNEGSKA (reference sequence). The chain's CDR3 is CSVLAGEQFF. As DNA, the CDR3 is TGCAGTGTCTTAGCGGGAGAGCAGTTCTTC.

The CDR3 region is CATSRDTGNQPQHF. The DNA of the CDR3 is TGTGCCACCAGCAGAGACACGGGCAATCAGCCCCAGCATTTT. The chain has TRBV15 and TRBJ1-5; D unclear. The CDR3 extends over 14 amino acids. Deletions cut 0 bases from V and 2 bases from J, with 5 bases between. Per germline, CDR1 LNHNV and CDR2 YYDKDF (reference sequence). The whole variable domain, filled in from reference TRBV15 and TRBJ1-5, reads DAMVIQNPRYQVTQFGKPVTLSCSQTLNHNVMYWYQQKSSQAPKLLFHYYDKDFNNEADTPDNFQSRRPNTSFCFLDIRSPGLGDTAMYLCATSRDTGNQPQHFGDGTRLSIL.

This clone was counted once. V usage is TRBV2 and J usage is TRBJ1-5, with unresolved D. V lost 7 bases, J lost 0 bases, and 4 bases lay in between. Germline lookup yields CDR1 SNHLY and CDR2 FYNNEI. The CDR3 is 12 residues long. The CDR3 DNA reads TGTGCCAGCATGGCTAGCAATCAGCCCCAGCATTTT. Its protein product is CASMASNQPQHF.

This chain connects TRBV5-6 to TRBJ2-1, with 10 bases that match TRBD2. The germline gives CDR1 SGHDT, CDR2 YYEEEE. This CDR3 spans 13 amino acids. Trimming removed 5 bases from V and 8 bases from J; junction bases left unmatched: 4. CDR3 residues: CASSYGLADEQFF. DNA of the CDR3: TGTGCCAGCAGTTACGGACTAGCGGATGAGCAGTTCTTC. The full variable domain, rest sourced from reference TRBV5-6 and TRBJ2-1, is DAGVTQSPTHLIKTRGQQVTLRCSPKSGHDTVSWYQQALGQGPQFIFQYYEEEERQRGNFPDRFSGHQFPNYSSELNVNALLLGDSALYLCASSYGLADEQFFGPGTRLTVL.

This clone has only one observation. This chain uses TRBV28 with TRBJ2-2, with a weak D call TRBD2 (5 bases). Germline CDR1 reads MDHEN; CDR2 reads SYDVKM. CDR3 length: 15 residues. Trimming left V 5 bases short and J 3 bases short, with 13 bases between. The CDR3 here is CASSLATSYTGELFF. CDR3 DNA sequence: TGTGCCAGCAGTCTTGCTACTAGTTACACCGGGGAGCTGTTTTTT.

This clone appeared a single time. The chain carries TRBV30 and TRBJ2-7, with 11 bases aligning to TRBD2. The CDR3 sequence is 15 residues long. From germline, CDR1 is GTSNPN and CDR2 SVGIG (reference sequence). The J segment lost 5 bases and the V segment lost 2 bases, leaving 8 bases of the junction unmatched. DNA of the CDR3: TGTGCCTGGAGTCTCTCGACTAGCGGGATTAACGAGCAGTACTTC. As protein: CAWSLSTSGINEQYF.

The rearrangement joins TRBV7-2 to TRBJ2-2; TRBD1 agrees at 7 bases. The CDR3 loop spans 16 amino acids. The V gene's germline CDR1 is SGHTA and CDR2 FQGNSA. V shed 2 bases and J 1 base; nucleotides not matched to a gene: 4. CDR3 DNA sequence: TGTGCCAGCAGCTTATCCGGGACAGTGAACACCGGGGAGCTGTTTTTT. Residues: CASSLSGTVNTGELFF.

The V and J genes are TRBV21-1 and TRBJ1-6; no DNA check was done on the table's D call, TRBD1. TRBV21-1 is shown as a pseudogene. The CDR3 has 16 residues. The CDR3 sequence is CASSDWTGGDNSPLHF. The CDR3 bases are TGTGCCAGCAGCGATTGGACAGGGGGCGATAATTCACCCCTCCACTTT.

V gene TRBV6-5 combines with J gene TRBJ1-4, with D hard to call. The CDR3 is 11 residues long. Germline V gene data show CDR1 as MNHEY and CDR2 as SVGAGI. V lost 6 bases and J lost 5, with 4 bases in between. In DNA form, the CDR3 reads TGTGCCAGCAGGCTAAATGAAAAACTGTTTTTT. Protein product: CASRLNEKLFF.

This clone came up a few times. The CDR3 DNA is TGTGCCAGCAGTTTATTTTATCCAGGCCCCACAGGCTACACCTTC. Translating it yields CASSLFYPGPTGYTF. The chain has TRBV27 and TRBJ1-2; D not certain. V lost 1 base and J lost 8, with 17 bases in between. CDR1 and CDR2 from the germline V gene are MNHEY and SMNVEV (reference sequence). This CDR3 spans 15 amino acids.

The V and J genes are TRBV4-1 and TRBJ2-7, with TRBD1 matching over 8 bases. This CDR3 contains 13 residues. In germline, CDR1 is MGHRA, CDR2 YSYEKL. Trimming removed 0 bases from V and 5 bases from J; junction bases left unmatched: 0. The CDR3 sequence is CASSQDRGHEQYF. In DNA, the CDR3 is TGCGCCAGCAGCCAAGACAGGGGGCACGAGCAGTACTTC.

V usage is TRBV7-8 and J usage is TRBJ1-1; TRBD1 matches 9 bases. This CDR3 comprises 14 residues. J lost 1 base, V lost 6 bases, and 3 bases had no gene match. Germline V gene data show CDR1 as SGHVS and CDR2 as FQNEAQ. The CDR3 nucleotides are TGTGCCAGCAGAAGGGACAGGGAGAACACTGAAGCTTTCTTT. Its protein is CASRRDRENTEAFF. The full variable domain, rest sourced from reference TRBV7-8 and TRBJ1-1, is GAGVSQSPRYKVAKRGQDVALRCDPISGHVSLFWYQQALGQGPEFLTYFQNEAQLDKSGLPSDRFFAERPEGSVSTLKIQRTQQEDSAVYLCASRRDRENTEAFFGQGTRLTVV.

The chain employs TRBV4-2 and TRBJ1-2, with D possibly being TRBD1 (6 bases). Germline V CDR1 and CDR2: LGHNA, YNFKEQ. V gave up 0 bases and J gave up 8 bases, with 16 bases separating them. CDR3 length: 15 amino acids. In DNA form, the CDR3 reads TGTGCCAGCAGCCAAGATCTAGGGGGACCCAGAGGCTACACCTTC. Protein sequence: CASSQDLGGPRGYTF.

V gene TRBV3-1 (or the pseudogene TRBV3-2) combines with J gene TRBJ1-2; TRBD1 might be the D (6 bases). CDR1 is LGHDT, CDR2 YNNKEL, per germline (reference sequence). The germline V and J ends were trimmed by 8 bases and 3 bases, with 16 bases remaining between them. The CDR3 runs to 14 residues. DNA for the CDR3: TGTGCCAGCGCGTGGGGGGGCGGTGACTATGGCTACACCTTC. Translated, it gives CASAWGGGDYGYTF.

The genes are TRBV6-5 and TRBJ2-7; tentative D call: TRBD1 (6 bases). This CDR3 is 15 amino acids long. Germline V gives CDR1 MNHEY, CDR2 SVGAGI. V dropped 6 bases and J dropped 3 bases, with 18 bases sitting between them. CDR3 protein: CASSPEQGSIYEQYF. The DNA of the CDR3 is TGTGCCAGCAGCCCAGAACAGGGTTCCATCTACGAGCAGTACTTC.

This sequence joins TRBV6-2 or TRBV6-3 and TRBJ2-3; the D gene is possibly TRBD1 (5 bases). Germline V gives CDR1 MNHEY, CDR2 SVGEGT. The V end lost 6 bases, the J end lost 1 base, and 17 bases lay between the germline ends. The CDR3 sequence is 16 residues long. The CDR3 spells CASSPGNLRGTDTQYF. The CDR3 bases are TGTGCCAGCAGCCCTGGGAACCTCAGGGGCACAGATACGCAGTATTTT.

The rearrangement joins TRBV24-1 to TRBJ2-7; the D gene is possibly TRBD1 (5 bases). The germline V and J ends were trimmed by 12 bases and 1 base, with 15 bases remaining between them. The germline V gene has CDR1 KGHDR and CDR2 SFDVKD. The CDR3 has 13 amino acids. CDR3: CASQDAASYEQYF. The DNA for the CDR3 is TGTGCCTCACAGGACGCCGCGTCCTACGAGCAGTACTTC.